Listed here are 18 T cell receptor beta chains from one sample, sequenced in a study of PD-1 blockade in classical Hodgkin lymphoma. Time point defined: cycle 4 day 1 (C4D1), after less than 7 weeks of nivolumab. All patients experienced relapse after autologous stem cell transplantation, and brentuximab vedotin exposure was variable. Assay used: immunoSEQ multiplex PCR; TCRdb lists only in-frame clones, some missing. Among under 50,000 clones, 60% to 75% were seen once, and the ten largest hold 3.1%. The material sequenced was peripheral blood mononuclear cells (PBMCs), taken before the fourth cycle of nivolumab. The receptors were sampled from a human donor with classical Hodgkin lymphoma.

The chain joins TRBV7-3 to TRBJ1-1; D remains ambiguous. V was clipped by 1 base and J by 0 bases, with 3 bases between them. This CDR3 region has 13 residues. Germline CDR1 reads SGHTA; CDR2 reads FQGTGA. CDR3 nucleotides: TGTGCCAGCAGCTTAAGTCTGAACACTGAAGCTTTCTTT. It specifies CASSLSLNTEAFF.

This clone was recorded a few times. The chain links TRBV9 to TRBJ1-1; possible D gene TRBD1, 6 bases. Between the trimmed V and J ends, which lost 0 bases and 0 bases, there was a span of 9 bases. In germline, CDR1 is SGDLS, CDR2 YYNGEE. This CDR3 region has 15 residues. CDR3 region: CASSVGDTLNTEAFF. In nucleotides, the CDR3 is TGTGCCAGCAGCGTAGGGGACACCTTGAACACTGAAGCTTTCTTT.

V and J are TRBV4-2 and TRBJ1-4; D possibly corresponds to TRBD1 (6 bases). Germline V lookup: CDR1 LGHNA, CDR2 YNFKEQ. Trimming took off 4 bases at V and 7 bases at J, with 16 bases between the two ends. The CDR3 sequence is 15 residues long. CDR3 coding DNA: TGTGCCAGCAGCCCCGAAGACTTAGGGGGTGAAAAACTGTTTTTT. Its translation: CASSPEDLGGEKLFF.

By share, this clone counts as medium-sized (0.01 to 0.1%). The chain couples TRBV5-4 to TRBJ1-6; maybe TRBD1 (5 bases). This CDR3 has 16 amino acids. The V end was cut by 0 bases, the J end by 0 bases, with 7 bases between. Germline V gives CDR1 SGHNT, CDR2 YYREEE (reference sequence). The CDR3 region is CASSLGGSSYNSPLHF. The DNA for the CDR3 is TGTGCCAGCAGCTTGGGGGGGAGCTCCTATAATTCACCCCTCCACTTT.

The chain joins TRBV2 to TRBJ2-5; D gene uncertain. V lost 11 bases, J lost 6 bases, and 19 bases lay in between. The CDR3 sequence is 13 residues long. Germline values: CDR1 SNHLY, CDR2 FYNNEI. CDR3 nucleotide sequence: TGTGCCGCTAAGCGAGAACCACAGCAGACCCAGTACTTC. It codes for CAAKREPQQTQYF.

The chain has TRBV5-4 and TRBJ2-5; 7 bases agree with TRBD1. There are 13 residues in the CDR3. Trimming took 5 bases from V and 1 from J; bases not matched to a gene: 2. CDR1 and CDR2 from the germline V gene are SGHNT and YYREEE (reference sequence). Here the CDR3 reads CASRRQGQETQYF. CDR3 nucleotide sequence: TGTGCCAGCAGGAGACAGGGCCAAGAGACCCAGTACTTC.

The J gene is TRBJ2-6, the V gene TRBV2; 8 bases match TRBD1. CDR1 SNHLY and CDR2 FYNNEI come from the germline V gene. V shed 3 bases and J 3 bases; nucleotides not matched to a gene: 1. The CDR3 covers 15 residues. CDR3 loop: CASSDRGLGANVLTF. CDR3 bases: TGTGCCAGCAGTGACAGGGGGCTTGGGGCCAACGTCCTGACTTTC.

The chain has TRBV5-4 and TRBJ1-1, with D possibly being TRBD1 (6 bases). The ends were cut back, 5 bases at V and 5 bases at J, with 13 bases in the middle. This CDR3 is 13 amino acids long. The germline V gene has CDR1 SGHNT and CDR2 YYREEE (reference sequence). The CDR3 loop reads CASSLPGATEAFF. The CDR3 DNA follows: TGTGCCAGCAGTTTACCAGGGGCAACTGAAGCTTTCTTT.

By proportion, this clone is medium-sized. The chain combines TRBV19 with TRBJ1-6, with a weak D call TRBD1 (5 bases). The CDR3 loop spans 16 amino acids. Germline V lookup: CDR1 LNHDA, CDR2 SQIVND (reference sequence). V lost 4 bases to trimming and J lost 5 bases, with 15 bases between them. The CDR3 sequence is CASSNLETDNNSPLHF. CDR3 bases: TGTGCCAGTAGTAATTTGGAGACAGACAATAATTCACCCCTCCACTTT.

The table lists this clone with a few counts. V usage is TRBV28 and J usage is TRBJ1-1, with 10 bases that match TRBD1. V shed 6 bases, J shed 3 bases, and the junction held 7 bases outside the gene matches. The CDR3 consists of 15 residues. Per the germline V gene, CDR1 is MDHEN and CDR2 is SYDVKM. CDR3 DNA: TGTGCCAGCAGGGGATGGACAGGGGGGGACACTGAAGCTTTCTTT. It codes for CASRGWTGGDTEAFF.

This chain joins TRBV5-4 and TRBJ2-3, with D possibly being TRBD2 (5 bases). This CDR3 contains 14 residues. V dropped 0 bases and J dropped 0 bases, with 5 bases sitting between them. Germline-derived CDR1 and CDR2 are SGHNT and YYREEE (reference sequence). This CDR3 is CASSLGLSTDTQYF. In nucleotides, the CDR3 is TGTGCCAGCAGCTTGGGACTAAGCACAGATACGCAGTATTTT.

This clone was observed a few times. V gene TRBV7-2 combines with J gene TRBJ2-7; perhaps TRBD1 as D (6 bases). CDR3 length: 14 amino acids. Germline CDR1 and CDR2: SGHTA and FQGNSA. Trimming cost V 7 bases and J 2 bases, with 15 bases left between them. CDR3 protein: CASMKGRGAYEQYF. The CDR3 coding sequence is TGTGCCAGCATGAAGGGCAGGGGCGCCTACGAGCAGTACTTC. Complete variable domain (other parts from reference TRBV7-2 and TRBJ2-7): GAGVSQSPSNKVTEKGKDVELRCDPISGHTALYWYRQSLGQGLEFLIYFQGNSAPDKSGLPSDRFSAERTGGSVSTLTIQRTQQEDSAVYLCASMKGRGAYEQYFGPGTRLTVT.

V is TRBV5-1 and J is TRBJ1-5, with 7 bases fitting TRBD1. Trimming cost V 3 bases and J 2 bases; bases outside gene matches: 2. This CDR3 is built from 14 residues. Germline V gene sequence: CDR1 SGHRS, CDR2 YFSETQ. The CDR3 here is CASSWGTGNQPQHF. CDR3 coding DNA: TGCGCCAGCAGCTGGGGGACAGGCAATCAGCCCCAGCATTTT.

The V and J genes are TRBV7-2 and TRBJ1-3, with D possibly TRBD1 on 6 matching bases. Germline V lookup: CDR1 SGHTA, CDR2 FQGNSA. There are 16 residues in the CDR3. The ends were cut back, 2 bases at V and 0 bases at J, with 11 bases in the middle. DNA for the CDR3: TGTGCCAGCAGCTTAAAACAGGGAGGCTCTGGAAACACCATATATTTT. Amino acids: CASSLKQGGSGNTIYF.

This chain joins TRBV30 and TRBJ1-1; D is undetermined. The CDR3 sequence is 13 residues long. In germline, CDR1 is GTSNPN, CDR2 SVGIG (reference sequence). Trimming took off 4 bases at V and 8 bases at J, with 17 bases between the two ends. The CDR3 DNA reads TGTGCCTGGAAGGACGGTGGCTTAGGAGAAGCTTTCTTT. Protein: CAWKDGGLGEAFF.

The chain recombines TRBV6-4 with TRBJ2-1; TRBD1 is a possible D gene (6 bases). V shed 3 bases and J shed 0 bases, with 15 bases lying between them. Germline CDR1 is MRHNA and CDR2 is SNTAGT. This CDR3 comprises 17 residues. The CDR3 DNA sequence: TGTGCCAGCAGTGAGTTTATTACAGGGAGCTCCTACAATGAGCAGTTCTTC. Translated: CASSEFITGSSYNEQFF.

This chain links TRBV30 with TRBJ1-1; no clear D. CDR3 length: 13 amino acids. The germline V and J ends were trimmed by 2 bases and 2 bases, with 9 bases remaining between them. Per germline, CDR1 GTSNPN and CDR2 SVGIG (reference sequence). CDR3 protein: CAWSRAVNTEAFF. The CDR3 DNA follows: TGTGCCTGGAGTCGGGCAGTTAACACTGAAGCTTTCTTT.

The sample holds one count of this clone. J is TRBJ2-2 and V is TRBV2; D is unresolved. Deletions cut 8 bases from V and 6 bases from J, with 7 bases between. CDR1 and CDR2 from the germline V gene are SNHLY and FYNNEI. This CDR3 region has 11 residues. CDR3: CASSQAGELFF. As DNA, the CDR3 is TGTGCCAGCTCCCAGGCCGGGGAGCTGTTTTTT.